The 3 T cell receptor beta chains below come from one sample, sequenced in a study of blood T cell repertoires in COVID-19. Here immunoSEQ multiplex PCR was the method, and the copy in TCRdb shows in-frame clones only, minus some. The table lists about 64,000 clones, about nine tenths of them singletons. Sequenced material: peripheral blood. The receptors derive from a man aged 50-59 years with active COVID-19.

This rearrangement joins TRBV6-5 to TRBJ1-2, with D tentatively TRBD1 (6 bases). This CDR3 comprises 13 residues. The germline gives CDR1 MNHEY, CDR2 SVGAGI. Trimming took 6 bases from V and 4 from J, leaving 12 bases between them. This CDR3 reads CASSETGPYGYTF. CDR3 DNA: TGTGCCAGCAGCGAGACAGGCCCCTATGGCTACACCTTC.

This chain connects TRBV5-4 to TRBJ2-2; D is uncertain. Germline V CDR1 and CDR2: SGHNT, YYREEE (reference sequence). The CDR3 is made up of 12 amino acids. The ends were cut back, 2 bases at V and 5 bases at J, with 4 bases in the middle. CDR3 amino acids: CASSFPTGELFF. DNA of the CDR3: TGTGCCAGCAGCTTCCCTACCGGGGAGCTGTTTTTT.

The genes are TRBV15 and TRBJ1-5, with a tentative D call TRBD1 (6 bases). Germline CDR1 and CDR2: LNHNV and YYDKDF (reference sequence). The CDR3 is 14 residues long. The germline V and J ends were trimmed by 1 base and 4 bases, with 8 bases remaining between them. The CDR3 region has the DNA TGTGCCACCAGCAGAGGCAGGGGAAATCAGCCCCAGCATTTT. It codes for CATSRGRGNQPQHF.